This TCR beta chain stems from a study of identical twins. A universal primer binding site was introduced by template switching. The final cDNA contained unique molecular identifiers. TCRdb reanalysed the 5' RACE reads using MiXCR and keeps one entry per CDR3 protein. This sample has about 520,000 distinct CDR3 sequences; around 20% occur once, and the top ten carry 0.8% to 1%. This CDR3 comprises 13 residues. Trimming removed 2 bases at V and 3 bases at J, with 8 bases between. These same records also appear under a second study, on T cells expressing NK-cell markers.

The TCR comes from a woman under 30 in good health. Sequenced sample: CD4+ T cells sorted from blood. The V and J genes are TRBV12-3 or TRBV12-4 and TRBJ2-7, with a possible D match to TRBD1 (5 bases). CDR3 in DNA: TGTGCCAGCAGTTTAAGAAGGGGCTACGAGCAGTACTTC. Its translation is CASSLRRGYEQYF.